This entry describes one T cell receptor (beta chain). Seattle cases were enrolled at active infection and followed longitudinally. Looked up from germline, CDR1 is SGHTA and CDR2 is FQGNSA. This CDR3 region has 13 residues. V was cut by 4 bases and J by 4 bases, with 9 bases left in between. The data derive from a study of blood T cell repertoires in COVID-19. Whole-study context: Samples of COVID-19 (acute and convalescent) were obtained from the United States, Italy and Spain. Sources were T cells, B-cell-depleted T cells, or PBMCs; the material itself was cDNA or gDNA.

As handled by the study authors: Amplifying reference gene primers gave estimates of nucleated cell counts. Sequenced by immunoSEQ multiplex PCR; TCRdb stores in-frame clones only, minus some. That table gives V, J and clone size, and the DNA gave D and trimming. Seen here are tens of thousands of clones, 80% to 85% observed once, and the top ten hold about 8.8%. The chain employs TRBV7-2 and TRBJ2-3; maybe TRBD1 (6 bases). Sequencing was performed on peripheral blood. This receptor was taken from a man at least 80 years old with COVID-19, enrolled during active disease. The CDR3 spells CASSSNRADTQYF. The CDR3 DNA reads TGTGCCAGCAGCTCCAACAGGGCAGATACGCAGTATTTT.